The sample holds many counts of the clone carrying this TCR beta chain. Its target is unknown. Relying on iRepertoire HTBI primers and Arm-PCR of CDR3 regions, the team built TCR beta libraries. Using its own MiXCR run on the multiplex PCR reads, TCRdb lists one record per CDR3 protein. The data hold 250,000 or so distinct CDR3 sequences, with around a sixth observed a single time. The sample comes from a study of regulatory T cells in long-lasting Graves disease. Study summary: Graves' patients, diagnosed recently, had received antithyroid drugs under 3 months. Study-level points and caveats: Persistent disease was associated with favored TRBV28 usage and with favored use of TRBJ1-2 and TRBJ2-5.

The CDR3 is 17 residues long. Losses at the gene ends were 5 bases for V and 4 bases for J; bases not matched to a gene: 10. Per germline, CDR1 SGHTA and CDR2 FQGNSA. Indicated time point: newly diagnosed GD, antithyroid drugs for less than 3 months. Scientists built the TCR library using RNA that was extracted from PBMCs. The data also belong to a second study, concerning T cells in Graves' hyperthyroidism and ophthalmopathy. Turning to that study: Diagnostic assessment was based on clinical symptoms, serum thyroxine and TRAb, thyroid ultrasound and orbital computed tomography. A first-round RT-PCR of the TCR CDR3 used the HTBI primer set.

The receptor comes from a young woman with Graves disease. This material consisted of peripheral blood mononuclear cells (PBMCs), taken at new diagnosis, from a patient treated with antithyroid drugs. The chain carries TRBV7-2 and TRBJ2-5; 13 bases fit TRBD2. The CDR3 DNA follows: TGTGCCAGCAGCGTAGGACTAGCGGGGGTTCTTTCAGAGACCCAGTACTTC. Translating gives CASSVGLAGVLSETQYF.